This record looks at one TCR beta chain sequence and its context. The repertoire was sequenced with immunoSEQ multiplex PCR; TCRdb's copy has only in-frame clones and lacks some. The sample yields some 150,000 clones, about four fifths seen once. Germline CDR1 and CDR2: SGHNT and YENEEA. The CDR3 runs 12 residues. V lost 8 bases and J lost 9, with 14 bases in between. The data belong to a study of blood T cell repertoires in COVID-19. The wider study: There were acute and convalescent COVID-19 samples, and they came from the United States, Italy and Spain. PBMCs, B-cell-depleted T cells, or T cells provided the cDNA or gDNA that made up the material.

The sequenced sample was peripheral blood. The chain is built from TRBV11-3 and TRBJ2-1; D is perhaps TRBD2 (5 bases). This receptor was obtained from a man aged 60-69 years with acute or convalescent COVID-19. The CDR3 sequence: CASGTSAGEQFF. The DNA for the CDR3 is TGTGCCAGCGGAACATCGGCGGGTGAGCAGTTCTTC.